A single sample gave rise to the 13 T cell receptor beta chains below, sequenced in a study of tumor-infiltrating lymphocytes in primary liver carcinoma. A primer in the constant region served to generate TCR beta cDNA from around 500 ng of total RNA. Researchers made the TCR beta libraries by running three nested multiplex PCR rounds with slightly modified ARM-PCR. Rounds one and two of PCR, each of around 9 cycles, were primed with TRBV1-TRBV30 forward primers and a C-beta reverse primer. TCRdb independently ran MiXCR on the multiplex PCR reads; one entry per CDR3 protein. The top ten clones hold more than 8% of a sample with around 120,000 distinct CDR3 sequences, around 70% of them seen once. Co-extraction yielded RNA and DNA from roughly 21-30 mg of unsorted bulk tissue. Source material: tumor-adjacent normal liver tissue. The receptors stem from a woman in her fifties or sixties with primary liver carcinoma and hepatitis B virus infection.

Regarding this clonotype: Germline is not matched at one junction end, which may reflect a read error. The V and J genes are TRBV11-1 and TRBJ2-1; 8 bases are shared with TRBD2. Germline CDR1 is SGHAT and CDR2 is FQDESV (reference sequence). This CDR3 is 16 amino acids long. Written as DNA, the CDR3 is TGTGCCGGCAGCTTAGGACAAGCGGGGGTCTACAATGAGCAGTTCTTC. It yields the protein CAGSLGQAGVYNEQFF.

Comment on this clonotype: A single base separates this from a much larger clone, so it may be a read error. The V and J genes are TRBV28 and TRBJ2-5; TRBD2 might be the D (5 bases). The length of the CDR3 is 14 residues. Germline CDR1 reads MDHEN; CDR2 reads SYDVKM. Trimming removed 5 bases from V and 6 bases from J, with 16 bases in between. CDR3: CASSPPLRRKTQYF. The CDR3 DNA reads as TGTGCCAGCAGTCCGCCGTTAAGGAGGAAGACCCAGTACTTC.

As for this clonotype: A junction boundary mismatches the germline segment, possibly from a read error. The V call is TRBV11-2, the J call TRBJ2-2, with 13 bases aligning to TRBD2. Per germline, CDR1 SGHAT and CDR2 FQNNGV. This CDR3 region has 18 residues. CDR3 sequence: CASSLPRLAGGWAGKLFF. CDR3 in DNA: TGTGCCAGCAGCCTTCCGCGACTAGCGGGAGGATGGGCCGGGAAGCTGTTTTTT.

In regard to this clonotype: The junction shows a germline mismatch at one end, possibly a read error. This chain connects TRBV11-2 to TRBJ2-3; 8 bases map to TRBD2. The germline V gene has CDR1 SGHAT and CDR2 FQNNGV. The CDR3 length is 15 residues. The CDR3 bases are TGTGCCAACAGACTAGAGGCGGGAGGCACAAATACGCATTATTTT. Its translation is CANRLEAGGTNTHYF.

In the case of this clonotype: Relative to the germline gene, one junction end is altered; a read error may explain this. V gene TRBV29-1 combines with J gene TRBJ2-1, with 12 bases lining up with TRBD2. This CDR3 has 15 residues. In germline, CDR1 is SQVTM, CDR2 ANQGSEA. Written as DNA, the CDR3 is TGCAGCATTGAACTAGCGGGAGGCCTCGGCAATGAGCCGTTCTTC. This codes for CSIELAGGLGNEPFF.

On this clonotype itself: The junction does not match germline at one end; this may be a read error. The V and J genes are TRBV25-1 and TRBJ2-7; possible D gene TRBD1, 6 bases. CDR3 size: 14 residues. Germline V lookup: CDR1 MGHDK, CDR2 SYGVNS. The CDR3 loop reads CASKEQGEIYKQYF. CDR3 nucleotides: TGTGCCAGCAAGGAACAGGGCGAAATCTACAAGCAGTACTTC.

Note on this clonotype: One junction end disagrees with the germline gene, perhaps due to a read error. The gene calls are TRBV11-2 and TRBJ1-1; D call uncertain. Per the germline V gene, CDR1 is SGHAT and CDR2 is FQNNGV. The CDR3 sequence is 16 residues long. CDR3 sequence: CTSSRPRERANTEGFF. For the CDR3, the DNA is TGTACCAGCAGTCGCCCACGGGAACGGGCGAACACTGAAGGTTTCTTT.

The chain combines TRBV20-1 with TRBJ1-4, with unresolved D. V was shortened by 6 bases and J by 11 bases, with 22 bases between the two germline ends. This CDR3 has 14 residues. Looked up from germline, CDR1 is DFQATT and CDR2 is SNEGSKA (reference sequence). This CDR3 reads CSAPQSGPVPKLFF. The CDR3 region has the DNA TGCAGTGCCCCACAGAGCGGACCAGTGCCGAAACTGTTTTTT.

This clonotype was counted between two and nine times. The V call is TRBV5-1, the J call TRBJ2-2; D possibly corresponds to TRBD2 (7 bases). The length of the CDR3 is 16 residues. Trimming removed 3 bases from V and 0 bases from J, with 12 bases in between. Per the germline V gene, CDR1 is SGHRS and CDR2 is YFSETQ. The CDR3 nucleotides read TGCGCCAGCAGCTGGATGGGGGGGCCGAACACCGGGGAGCTGTTTTTT. It specifies CASSWMGGPNTGELFF.

To note about this clonotype: Compared with germline, one end of the junction differs, possibly owing to a read error. The genes are TRBV29-1 and TRBJ2-3; D possibly corresponds to TRBD2 (5 bases). CDR3 length: 12 residues. Germline V gene data show CDR1 as SQVTM and CDR2 as ANQGSEA. The CDR3 DNA sequence: TGTAGCGTTGTAAATGGGGCAGATACGCAGTATTTT. Translating it yields CSVVNGADTQYF.

On this clonotype itself: Relative to the germline gene, one junction end is altered; a read error may explain this. The chain couples TRBV11-3 to TRBJ2-3; 10 bases map to TRBD2. Germline V gene data show CDR1 as SGHNT and CDR2 as YENEEA. CDR3 length: 19 amino acids. The CDR3 DNA is TGTGCCAGCAGCCCCGGGACTAGCGAATTAATATTCCAACGGGATACGCACTATTTT. Its translation is CASSPGTSELIFQRDTHYF.

The chain has TRBV20-1 and TRBJ2-7; 9 bases agree with TRBD1. After removal of 4 bases from V and 6 bases from J, the junction contained 7 bases not matched to a gene. Germline CDR1 is DFQATT and CDR2 is SNEGSKA (reference sequence). This CDR3 spans 13 amino acids. The CDR3 region has the DNA TGCAGTGCTACCAGGACAGGGGTAATCGAGCAGTACTTC. It yields the protein CSATRTGVIEQYF.

To note about this clonotype: A much larger clonotype is one base distant, so this may be a read error. The V call is TRBV7-9, the J call TRBJ2-1; D not resolved. CDR1 and CDR2 (germline): SEHNR, FQNEAQ (reference sequence). Trimming cost V 7 bases and J 2 bases, with 21 bases left between them. This CDR3 has 17 amino acids. The CDR3 sequence is CASNPVGGPAPYNEQFF. The CDR3 DNA is TGTGCCAGCAACCCAGTAGGCGGCCCCGCCCCCTACAATGAGCAGTTCTTC.